The clone carrying this T cell receptor beta chain came up a few times. The junction had 1 base not matched to a gene; V was cut back by 3 bases and J by 6 bases. The CDR3 length is 14 residues. From germline, CDR1 is LNHDA and CDR2 SQIVND (reference sequence). Described treatment: randomized to nivolumab then ipilimumab (arm A) or the reverse (arm B). None of the patients previously received DNA-damaging chemotherapy. Sorted cells were live CD3+CD8+, lacking CD19 and CD56, from PBMCs. The entry originates in a study of sequential checkpoint blockade in melanoma. Study-wide context: Arm A got nivolumab then ipilimumab; arm B the reverse, 1:1. Both treatment sequences were followed by maintenance nivolumab.

Here immunoSEQ multiplex PCR was the method, and the copy in TCRdb shows in-frame clones only, minus some. This sample carries some 20,000 clones, 56% of them seen once, and the ten largest clones take 15% to 20%. The rearrangement links TRBV19 to TRBJ2-1, with 11 bases matching TRBD2. This TCR was sampled from a human donor with melanoma. This specimen consisted of CD8+ T cells sorted from blood (inferred from file names), obtained from a patient given nivolumab and ipilimumab in sequence. CDR3 bases: TGTGCCAGTAGTATGGGGACTAGCGGCAATGAGCAGTTCTTC. It translates to CASSMGTSGNEQFF.